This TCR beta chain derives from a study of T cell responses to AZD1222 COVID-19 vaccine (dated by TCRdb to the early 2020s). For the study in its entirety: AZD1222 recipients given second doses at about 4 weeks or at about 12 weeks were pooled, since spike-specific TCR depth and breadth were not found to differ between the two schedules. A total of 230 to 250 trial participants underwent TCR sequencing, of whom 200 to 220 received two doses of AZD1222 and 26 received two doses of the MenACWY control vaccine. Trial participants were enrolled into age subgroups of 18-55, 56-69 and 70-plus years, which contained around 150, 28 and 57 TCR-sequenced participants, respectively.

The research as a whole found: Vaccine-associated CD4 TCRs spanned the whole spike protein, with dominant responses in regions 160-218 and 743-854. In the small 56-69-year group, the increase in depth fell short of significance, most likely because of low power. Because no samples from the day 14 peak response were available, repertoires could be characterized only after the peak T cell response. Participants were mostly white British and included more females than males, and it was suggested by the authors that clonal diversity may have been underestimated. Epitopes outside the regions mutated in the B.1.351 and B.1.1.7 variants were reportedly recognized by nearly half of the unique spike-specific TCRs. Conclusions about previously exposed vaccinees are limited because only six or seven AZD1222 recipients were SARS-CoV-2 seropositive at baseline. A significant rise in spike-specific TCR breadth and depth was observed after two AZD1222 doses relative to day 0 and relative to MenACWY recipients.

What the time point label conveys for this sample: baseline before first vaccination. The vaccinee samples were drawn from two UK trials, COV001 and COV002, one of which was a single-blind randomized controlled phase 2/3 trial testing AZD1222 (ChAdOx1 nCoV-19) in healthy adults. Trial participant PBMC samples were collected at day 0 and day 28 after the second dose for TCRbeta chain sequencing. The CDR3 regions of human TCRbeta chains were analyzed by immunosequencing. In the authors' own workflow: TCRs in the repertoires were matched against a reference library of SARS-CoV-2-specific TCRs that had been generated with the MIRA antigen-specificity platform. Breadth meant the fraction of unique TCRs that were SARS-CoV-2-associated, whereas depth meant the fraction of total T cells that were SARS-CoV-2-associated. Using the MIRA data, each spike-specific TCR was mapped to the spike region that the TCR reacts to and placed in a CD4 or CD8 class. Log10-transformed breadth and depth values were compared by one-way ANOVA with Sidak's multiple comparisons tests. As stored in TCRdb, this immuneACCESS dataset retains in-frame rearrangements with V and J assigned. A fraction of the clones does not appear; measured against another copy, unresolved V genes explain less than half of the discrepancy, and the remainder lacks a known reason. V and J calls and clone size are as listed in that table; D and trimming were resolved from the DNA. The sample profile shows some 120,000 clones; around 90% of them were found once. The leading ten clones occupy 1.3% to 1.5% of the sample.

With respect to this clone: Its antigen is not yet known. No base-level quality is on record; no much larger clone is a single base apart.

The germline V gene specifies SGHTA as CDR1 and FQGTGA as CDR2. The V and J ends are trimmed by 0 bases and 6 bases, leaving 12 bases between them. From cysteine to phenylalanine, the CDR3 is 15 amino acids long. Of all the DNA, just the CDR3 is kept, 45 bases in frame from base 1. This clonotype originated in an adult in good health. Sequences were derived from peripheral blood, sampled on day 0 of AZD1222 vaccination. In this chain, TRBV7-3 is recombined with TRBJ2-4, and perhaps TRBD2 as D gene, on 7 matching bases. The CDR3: CASSLTSGGLNIQYF. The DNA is TGTGCCAGCAGCTTAACATCGGGGGGCCTAAACATTCAGTACTTC. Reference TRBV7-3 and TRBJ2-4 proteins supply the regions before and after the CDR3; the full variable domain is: GAGVSQTPSNKVTEKGKYVELRCDPISGHTALYWYRQSLGQGPEFLIYFQGTGAADDSGLPNDRFFAVRPEGSVSTLKIQRTERGDSAVYLCASSLTSGGLNIQYFGAGTRLSVL.